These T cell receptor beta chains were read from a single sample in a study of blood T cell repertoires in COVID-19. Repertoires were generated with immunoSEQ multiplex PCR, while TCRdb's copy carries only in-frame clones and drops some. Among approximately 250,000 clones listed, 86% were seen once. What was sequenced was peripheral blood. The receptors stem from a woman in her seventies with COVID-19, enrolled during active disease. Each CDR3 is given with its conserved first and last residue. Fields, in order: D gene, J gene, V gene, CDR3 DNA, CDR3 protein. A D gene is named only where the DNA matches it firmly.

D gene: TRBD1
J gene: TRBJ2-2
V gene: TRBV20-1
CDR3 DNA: TGCAGTGCTAGTTATACAGGGGTAACCGGGGAGCTGTTTTTT
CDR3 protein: CSASYTGVTGELFF

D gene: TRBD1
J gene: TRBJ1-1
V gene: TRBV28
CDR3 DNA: TGTGCCAGCAGTTTAACAGGGGCGAACACTGAAGCTTTCTTT
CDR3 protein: CASSLTGANTEAFF

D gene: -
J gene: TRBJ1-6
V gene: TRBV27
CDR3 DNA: TGTGCCAGCAGGCTCGGACAGACCAATTCACCCCTCCACTTT
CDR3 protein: CASRLGQTNSPLHF

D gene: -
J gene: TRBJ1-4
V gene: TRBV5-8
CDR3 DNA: TGTGCCAGCAGCTTGCGGTTGGGGAGTGAAAAACTGTTTTTT
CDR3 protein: CASSLRLGSEKLFF

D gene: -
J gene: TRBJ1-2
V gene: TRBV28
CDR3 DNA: TGTGCCAGCAGTCCCCGAGGTCGGCAGGACTATCCCACCTTC
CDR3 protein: CASSPRGRQDYPTF

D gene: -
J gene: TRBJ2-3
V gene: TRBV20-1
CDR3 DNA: TGCAGTGCGGCCCCGGGGGATACGCAGTATTTT
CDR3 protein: CSAAPGDTQYF

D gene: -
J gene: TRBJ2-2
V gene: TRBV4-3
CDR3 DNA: TGCGCCAGCAGCCCTCGCGGAAGCGGGTTCACCGGGGAGCTGTTTTTT
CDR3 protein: CASSPRGSGFTGELFF

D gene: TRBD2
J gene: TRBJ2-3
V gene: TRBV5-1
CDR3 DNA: TGCGCCAGCAGCTTTCACACCCAAAGGACTAGCGGGGGCACAGATACGCAGTATTTT
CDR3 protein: CASSFHTQRTSGGTDTQYF

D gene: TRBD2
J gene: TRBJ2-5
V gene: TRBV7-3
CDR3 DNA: TGTGCCAGCAGCTTAGCCGGGGGGGCCCAAGAGACCCAGTACTTC
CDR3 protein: CASSLAGGAQETQYF

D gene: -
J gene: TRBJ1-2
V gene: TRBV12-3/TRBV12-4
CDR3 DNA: TGTGCCAGCAGTTTTCGAAGGAGCTATGGCTACACCTTC
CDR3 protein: CASSFRRSYGYTF

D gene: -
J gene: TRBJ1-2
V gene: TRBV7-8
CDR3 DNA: TGTGCCAGCAGCTTAGAATTGGTTGGCTTCTATGGCTACACCTTC
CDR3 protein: CASSLELVGFYGYTF